One and the same sample provided the 13 T cell receptor beta chains below, sequenced in a study of CD8+ T cells in alopecia areata. As the sequencing template, cDNA was produced by extracting RNA and reverse transcribing it. Measured with immunoSEQ multiplex PCR; TCRdb has only the in-frame clones, and not every one. Found here are 150,000 to 190,000 clones, about 53% of them singletons; the top ten hold 19%. Material: CD8+ T cells sorted from blood, obtained at week 0. All receptors come from a human donor with alopecia areata.

The rearrangement joins TRBV30 to TRBJ2-1; tentatively, D is TRBD2 (6 bases). The germline V gene encodes CDR1 GTSNPN and CDR2 SVGIG (reference sequence). The CDR3 runs to 13 residues. V gave up 7 bases and J gave up 0 bases, with 10 bases separating them. This CDR3 is CASRDSSYNEQFF. CDR3 DNA: TGTGCCTCCCGGGACTCCTCCTACAATGAGCAGTTCTTC.

The rearrangement joins TRBV27 to TRBJ1-2, with D hard to call. This CDR3 spans 13 amino acids. V gave up 5 bases and J gave up 0 bases, with 7 bases separating them. Germline V gives CDR1 MNHEY, CDR2 SMNVEV (reference sequence). The chain's CDR3 is CASSPGANYGYTF. The CDR3 DNA reads as TGTGCCAGCAGTCCAGGAGCTAACTATGGCTACACCTTC.

The chain uses TRBV5-6 and TRBJ2-7; D unresolved. With 3 bases removed from V and 7 bases from J, the gap between germline ends came to 8 bases. CDR1 is SGHDT and CDR2 is YYEEEE in the germline V gene. The CDR3 covers 11 residues. The CDR3 reads CASSSTGEQYF. The CDR3 DNA reads TGTGCCAGCAGCTCAACTGGGGAGCAGTACTTC.

This clone showed up just a few times. The chain combines TRBV18 with TRBJ2-7, with D hard to call. CDR1 is KGHSH and CDR2 is LQKENI in the germline V gene. V lost 5 bases, J lost 4 bases, and 9 bases lay in between. The CDR3 length is 12 residues. CDR3 sequence: CASSSGSYEQYF. In DNA, the CDR3 is TGTGCCAGCTCATCCGGGTCTTACGAGCAGTACTTC.

This clone was recorded once. The chain is built from TRBV9 and TRBJ1-6; the D gene is possibly TRBD1 (6 bases). The CDR3 is made up of 14 amino acids. The V and J ends lost 3 bases and 9 bases respectively, with 13 bases between them. Looked up from germline, CDR1 is SGDLS and CDR2 is YYNGEE. The CDR3 DNA is TGTGCCAGCAGCGAAACAGGGAGCGGTTCACCCCTCCACTTT. As protein: CASSETGSGSPLHF.

CDR3 loop: CSAQEVSNEKLFF. The CDR3 region has the DNA TGCAGCGCCCAGGAGGTGTCTAATGAAAAACTGTTTTTT. The chain links TRBV29-1 to TRBJ1-4; D gene uncertain. Germline-derived CDR1 and CDR2 are SQVTM and ANQGSEA. The CDR3 totals 13 residues. The V and J ends lost 7 bases and 3 bases respectively, with 12 bases between them.

The chain combines TRBV4-3 with TRBJ2-7, with 10 bases that match TRBD2. Germline CDR1 reads LGHNA; CDR2 reads YSLEER. The CDR3 consists of 16 residues. V shed 3 bases and J 4 bases; nucleotides not matched to a gene: 9. DNA for the CDR3: TGCGCCAGCAGCCAGATACTAGCGGGGTCTTCTTACGAGCAGTACTTC. Amino acid sequence: CASSQILAGSSYEQYF.

V usage is TRBV13 and J usage is TRBJ2-3, with TRBD2 matching 11 bases. This CDR3 has 16 amino acids. V shed 4 bases and J 2 bases; nucleotides not matched to a gene: 5. Germline loops: CDR1 PRHDT, CDR2 FYEKMQ (reference sequence). In DNA, the CDR3 is TGTGCCAGCAGCTACCGTAGCGGGGGGGTCACAGATACGCAGTATTTT. Residues: CASSYRSGGVTDTQYF.

This sequence joins TRBV2 and TRBJ2-7, with no clear D. Trimming left V 4 bases short and J 2 bases short, with 9 bases between. The CDR3 is 13 amino acids. Germline-derived CDR1 and CDR2 are SNHLY and FYNNEI. The CDR3 spells CASSAGPAYEQYF. The CDR3 DNA follows: TGTGCCAGCAGTGCGGGCCCTGCCTACGAGCAGTACTTC. Together with reference TRBV2 and TRBJ2-7, the CDR3 gives the full variable domain: EPEVTQTPSHQVTQMGQEVILRCVPISNHLYFYWYRQILGQKVEFLVSFYNNEISEKSEIFDDQFSVERPDGSNFTLKIRSTKLEDSAMYFCASSAGPAYEQYFGPGTRLTVT.

This clone was seen only a few times. The genes are TRBV5-4 and TRBJ2-1; D possibly corresponds to TRBD1 (5 bases). There are 14 residues in the CDR3. V shed 0 bases and J shed 4 bases, with 8 bases lying between them. Germline assignment: CDR1 SGHNT and CDR2 YYREEE (reference sequence). The CDR3: CASSLGQQYNEQFF. As DNA, the CDR3 is TGTGCCAGCAGCTTGGGACAGCAATACAATGAGCAGTTCTTC. Full variable domain (missing parts from reference TRBV5-4 and TRBJ2-1): ETGVTQSPTHLIKTRGQQVTLRCSSQSGHNTVSWYQQALGQGPQFIFQYYREEENGRGNFPPRFSGLQFPNYSSELNVNALELDDSALYLCASSLGQQYNEQFFGPGTRLTVL.

This chain joins TRBV27 and TRBJ1-1; D call uncertain. Trimming removed 5 bases from V and 4 bases from J, with 17 bases in between. The CDR3 has 15 residues. The V gene's germline CDR1 is MNHEY and CDR2 SMNVEV (reference sequence). The CDR3 here is CASSPSYLRTTEAFF. The CDR3 coding sequence is TGTGCCAGCAGTCCCTCCTACCTGCGGACCACTGAAGCTTTCTTT.

V gene TRBV13 combines with J gene TRBJ2-5, with 7 bases matching TRBD1. CDR3 size: 16 residues. J was trimmed by 5 bases and V by 6 bases; bases with no gene match: 15. In germline, CDR1 is PRHDT, CDR2 FYEKMQ (reference sequence). The DNA for the CDR3 is TGTGCCAGCAGTGGGGAGACAGGGAAAGACTCGGAGACCCAGTACTTC. Its translation: CASSGETGKDSETQYF.

This clone occurred a few times. The same CDR3 also results from other DNA sequences found in this sample. This chain links TRBV29-1 with TRBJ2-6; 7 bases agree with TRBD2. The CDR3 contains 13 residues. Germline lookup yields CDR1 SQVTM and CDR2 ANQGSEA. V lost 6 bases, J lost 2 bases, and 1 base stayed unmatched. The CDR3 loop is CSVGGAGANVLTF. The CDR3 region has the DNA TGCAGCGTGGGGGGGGCTGGGGCCAACGTCCTGACTTTC.